This T cell receptor beta chain was captured in a study of control samples from healthy donors and cancer patients. TCRdb's table, derived via immunoSEQ multiplex PCR, lists solely in-frame clones and lacks some. The sample lists roughly 55,000 clones, about 96% occurring once. Germline values: CDR1 GTSNPN, CDR2 SVGIG (reference sequence). This CDR3 spans 12 amino acids. The V and J ends lost 2 bases and 7 bases respectively, with 12 bases between them. The rearrangement links TRBV30 to TRBJ2-7; no clear D gene. This receptor was taken from a woman under 30 in good health. The sequenced material came from blood. The CDR3 here is CAWSYVAREQYF. CDR3 in DNA: TGTGCCTGGAGTTATGTGGCAAGAGAGCAGTACTTC.